Reported below is one T cell receptor (beta chain). Its antigen is unknown. The data derive from a study of cytomegalovirus exposure and HLA in healthy donors. Study-wide results and caveats: Overall, 164 TCR beta chains were annotated as cytomegalovirus-associated.

The CDR3 runs to 15 residues. The ends lost 2 bases at V and 8 bases at J; junction bases unmatched: 10. Germline values: CDR1 GTSNPN, CDR2 SVGIG (reference sequence). Produced via immunoSEQ multiplex PCR; TCRdb's table is partial and in-frame only. This table has over 45,000 clones, over 85% appearing once. Material: PBMCs. The J gene is TRBJ2-4, the V gene TRBV30, with 9 positions matching TRBD2. The sequence came from a man between 18 and 29 years old in good health and CMV-seronegative. CDR3 loop: CAWSRLAVSFDIQYF. DNA of the CDR3: TGTGCCTGGAGTAGACTAGCGGTCTCTTTTGACATTCAGTACTTC.